The T cell receptor beta chain under discussion was sequenced for a study of CD8 T cells in ankylosing spondylitis. The study's findings and limits: In synovial fluid and blood from reactive arthritis, some motif variants were previously reported.

Germline V lookup: CDR1 DFQATT, CDR2 SNEGSKA (reference sequence). The CDR3 spans 13 residues. With 4 bases removed from V and 1 base from J, the gap between germline ends came to 8 bases. This clonotype was detected many times. No antigen is known for it. TCRdb re-called the 5' RACE reads through MiXCR, storing one row per CDR3 protein. The sample has about 160,000 distinct CDR3 sequences; around 17% are singletons. Sequencing used blood, either unsorted or a sorted T cell fraction (not recorded which). This chain links TRBV20-1 with TRBJ1-5; no firm D call. This receptor was obtained from a male donor with ankylosing spondylitis or in good health (not recorded which). Here the CDR3 reads CSAIGTSNQPQHF. The CDR3 DNA sequence: TGCAGTGCTATCGGTACGAGCAATCAGCCCCAGCATTTT.